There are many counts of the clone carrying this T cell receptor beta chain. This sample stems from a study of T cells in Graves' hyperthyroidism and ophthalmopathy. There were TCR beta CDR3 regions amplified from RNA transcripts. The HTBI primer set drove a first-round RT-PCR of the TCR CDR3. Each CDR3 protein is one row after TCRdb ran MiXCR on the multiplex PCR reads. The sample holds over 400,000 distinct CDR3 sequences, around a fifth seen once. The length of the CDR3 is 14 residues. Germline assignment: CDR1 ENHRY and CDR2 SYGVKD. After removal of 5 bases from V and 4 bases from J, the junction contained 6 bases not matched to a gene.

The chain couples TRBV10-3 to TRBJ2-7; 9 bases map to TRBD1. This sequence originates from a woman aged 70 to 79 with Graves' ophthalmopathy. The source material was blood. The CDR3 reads CAISTGGYGYEQYF. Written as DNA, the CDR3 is TGTGCCATCAGTACAGGGGGCTATGGGTACGAGCAGTACTTC.